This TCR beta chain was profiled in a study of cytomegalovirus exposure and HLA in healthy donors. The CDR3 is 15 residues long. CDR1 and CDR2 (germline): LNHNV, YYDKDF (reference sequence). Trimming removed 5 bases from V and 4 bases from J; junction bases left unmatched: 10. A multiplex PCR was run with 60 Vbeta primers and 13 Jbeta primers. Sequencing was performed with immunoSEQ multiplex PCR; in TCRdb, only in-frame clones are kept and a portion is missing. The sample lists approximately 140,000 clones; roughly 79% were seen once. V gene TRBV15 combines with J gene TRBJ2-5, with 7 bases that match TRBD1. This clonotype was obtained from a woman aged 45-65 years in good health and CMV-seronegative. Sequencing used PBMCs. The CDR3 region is CATSFTGTAAETQYF. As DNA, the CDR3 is TGTGCCACCAGCTTTACCGGGACAGCAGCAGAGACCCAGTACTTC.